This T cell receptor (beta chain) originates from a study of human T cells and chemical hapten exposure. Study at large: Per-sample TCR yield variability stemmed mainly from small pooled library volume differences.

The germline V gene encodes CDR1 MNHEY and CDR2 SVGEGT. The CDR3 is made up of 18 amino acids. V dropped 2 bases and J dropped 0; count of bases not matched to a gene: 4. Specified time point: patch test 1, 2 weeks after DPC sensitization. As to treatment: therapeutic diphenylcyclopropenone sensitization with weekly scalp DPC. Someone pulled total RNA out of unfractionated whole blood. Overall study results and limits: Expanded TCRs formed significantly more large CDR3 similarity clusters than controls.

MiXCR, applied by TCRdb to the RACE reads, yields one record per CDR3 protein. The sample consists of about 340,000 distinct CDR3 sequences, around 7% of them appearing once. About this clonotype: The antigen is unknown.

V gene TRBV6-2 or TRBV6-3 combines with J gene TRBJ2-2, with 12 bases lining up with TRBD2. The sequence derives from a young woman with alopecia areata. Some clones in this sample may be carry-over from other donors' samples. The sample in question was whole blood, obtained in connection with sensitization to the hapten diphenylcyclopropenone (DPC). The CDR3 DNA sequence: TGTGCCAGCAGTTACGGAACTAGCGGGGGGTCGAACACCGGGGAGCTGTTTTTT. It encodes CASSYGTSGGSNTGELFF.